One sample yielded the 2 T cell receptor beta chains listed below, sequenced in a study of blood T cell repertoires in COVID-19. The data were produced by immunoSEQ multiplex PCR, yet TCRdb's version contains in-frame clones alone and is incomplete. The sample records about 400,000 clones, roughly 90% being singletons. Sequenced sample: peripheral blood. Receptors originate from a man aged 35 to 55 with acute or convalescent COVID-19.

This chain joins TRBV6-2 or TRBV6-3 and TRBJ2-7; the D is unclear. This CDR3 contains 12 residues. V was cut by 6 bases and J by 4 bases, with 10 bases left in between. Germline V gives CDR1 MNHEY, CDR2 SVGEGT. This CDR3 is CASSGVLYEQYF. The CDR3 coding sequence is TGTGCCAGCAGCGGAGTCCTATACGAGCAGTACTTC.

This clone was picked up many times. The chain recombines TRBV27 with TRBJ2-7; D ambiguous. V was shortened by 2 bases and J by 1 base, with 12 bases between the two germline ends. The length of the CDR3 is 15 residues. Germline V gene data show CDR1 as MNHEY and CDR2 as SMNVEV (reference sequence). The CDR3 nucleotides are TGTGCCAGCAGTTTAGGCCCTGCGGAGTCCTACGAGCAGTACTTC. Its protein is CASSLGPAESYEQYF.